These 23 T cell receptor beta chains originate from one sample sequenced in a study of OX40 agonist ivuxolimab in advanced cancers. Some clones are missing from TCRdb's copy, which holds only in-frame ones; the method was immunoSEQ multiplex PCR. The sample consists of about 60,000 clones, about four fifths of them appearing once. Here the sequenced sample was CD4+ or CD8+ T cells sorted from blood, taken in a trial of the OX40 agonist ivuxolimab. These receptors were taken from an adult with an advanced solid tumor such as melanoma, head and neck, liver or kidney cancer.

The chain recombines TRBV20-1 with TRBJ2-5; unclear D gene. The CDR3 totals 11 residues. V gave up 6 bases and J gave up 10 bases, with 15 bases separating them. In germline, CDR1 is DFQATT, CDR2 SNEGSKA (reference sequence). In DNA form, the CDR3 reads TGCAGTGCCACCCGACGAGAGGACCAGTACTTC. Translating it yields CSATRREDQYF.

The chain is built from TRBV7-9 and TRBJ1-2; the match to TRBD1 covers 7 bases. The CDR3 length is 11 residues. The V and J ends lost 3 bases and 8 bases, in that order; junction bases with no gene match: 0. CDR1 is SEHNR and CDR2 is FQNEAQ in the germline V gene (reference sequence). Here the CDR3 DNA reads TGTGCCAGCAGCTTCAGGGGGGGCTACACCTTC. It translates to CASSFRGGYTF. Variable domain in full (rest from reference TRBV7-9 and TRBJ1-2): DTGVSQNPRHKITKRGQNVTFRCDPISEHNRLYWYRQTLGQGPEFLTYFQNEAQLEKSRLLSDRFSAERPKGSFSTLEIQRTEQGDSAMYLCASSFRGGYTFGSGTRLTVV.

V is TRBV4-1 and J is TRBJ2-2; TRBD1 or TRBD2 may be the D gene (5 bases each). Trimming removed 4 bases at V and 2 bases at J, with 11 bases between. The CDR3 contains 15 residues. The germline V gene encodes CDR1 MGHRA and CDR2 YSYEKL. The CDR3 sequence is CASSPRGFNTGELFF. Written as DNA, the CDR3 is TGCGCCAGCAGCCCGAGGGGATTTAACACCGGGGAGCTGTTTTTT.

V is TRBV5-4 and J is TRBJ2-1; maybe TRBD1 (6 bases). The germline V gene has CDR1 SGHNT and CDR2 YYREEE (reference sequence). V gave up 4 bases and J gave up 8 bases, with 16 bases separating them. The CDR3 contains 14 residues. The CDR3 sequence is CASSLTRGIDEQFF. The CDR3 DNA follows: TGTGCCAGCAGCCTGACCAGGGGTATCGATGAGCAGTTCTTC.

V is TRBV7-8 and J is TRBJ1-1; tentatively, D is TRBD1 (5 bases). The CDR3 extends over 13 amino acids. Germline V gene data show CDR1 as SGHVS and CDR2 as FQNEAQ. Trimming left V 1 base short and J 13 bases short, with 16 bases between. The CDR3 loop reads CASSLDSGTASFF. The CDR3 DNA reads TGTGCCAGCAGCTTAGACTCCGGGACCGCCAGTTTCTTT.

The chain has TRBV9 and TRBJ1-2; D perhaps matches TRBD1 (5 bases). V gave up 1 base and J gave up 5 bases, with 9 bases separating them. The CDR3 totals 13 residues. Germline-derived CDR1 and CDR2 are SGDLS and YYNGEE. CDR3 region: CASSVSGGYGYTF. DNA for the CDR3: TGTGCCAGCAGCGTAAGTGGGGGTTATGGCTACACCTTC.

This clone was recorded a few times. The chain has TRBV30 and TRBJ2-7; D might be TRBD2 (7 bases). V was shortened by 0 bases and J by 5 bases, with 17 bases between the two germline ends. This CDR3 is built from 15 residues. Germline CDR1 is GTSNPN and CDR2 is SVGIG (reference sequence). The CDR3 protein is CAWSVGGASVDEQYF. For the CDR3, the DNA is TGTGCCTGGAGTGTAGGGGGGGCAAGCGTGGACGAGCAGTACTTC.

V gene TRBV5-5 combines with J gene TRBJ1-2; D not certain. Germline CDR1 reads SGHKS; CDR2 reads YYEKEE (reference sequence). Between the trimmed V and J ends, which lost 4 bases and 5 bases, there was a span of 12 bases. The CDR3 contains 13 residues. CDR3: CASSPTAGYGYTF. The DNA of the CDR3 is TGTGCCAGCAGCCCAACGGCCGGGTATGGCTACACCTTC. The variable domain in full, with the rest retrieved from reference TRBV5-5 and TRBJ1-2, is DAGVTQSPTHLIKTRGQQVTLRCSPISGHKSVSWYQQVLGQGPQFIFQYYEKEERGRGNFPDRFSARQFPNYSSELNVNALLLGDSALYLCASSPTAGYGYTFGSGTRLTVV.

J is TRBJ2-7 and V is TRBV21-1; TRBD1, as called in the table, went unchecked against the DNA. TRBV21-1 is deemed a pseudogene. This CDR3 contains 15 residues. CDR3 nucleotide sequence: TGTGCCAGCAGCAAAGAGGGACGGACAGCCTACGAGCAGTACTTC. Its protein product is CASSKEGRTAYEQYF.

V and J are TRBV6-1 and TRBJ1-4, with D unclear. The CDR3 has 21 residues. With 1 base removed from V and 0 bases from J, the gap between germline ends came to 24 bases. Germline loops: CDR1 MNHNS, CDR2 SASEGT. CDR3 in DNA: TGTGCCAGCAGTGAAGATACCCTTGGGTGGGAGGAACTTGCAACTAATGAAAAACTGTTTTTT. Its protein product is CASSEDTLGWEELATNEKLFF.

V gene TRBV6-5 combines with J gene TRBJ1-2, with 8 bases identical to TRBD1. Trimming at V came to 7 bases and at J to 7 bases, leaving 11 bases not matched to a gene. Germline values: CDR1 MNHEY, CDR2 SVGAGI. There are 14 residues in the CDR3. CDR3 sequence reads: CASNGQGGGGGYTF. CDR3 sequence (DNA): TGTGCCAGCAATGGACAGGGCGGAGGGGGTGGCTACACCTTC.

The chain's CDR3 is CATSRDPVESYEQYF. Here the CDR3 DNA reads TGTGCCACCAGCAGAGACCCCGTAGAAAGCTACGAGCAGTACTTC. The chain carries TRBV15 and TRBJ2-7; D unresolved. V lost 0 bases and J 3 bases, leaving 12 bases between the germline ends. This CDR3 contains 15 residues. Germline CDR1 LNHNV, CDR2 YYDKDF (reference sequence).

This rearrangement joins TRBV19 to TRBJ2-3; TRBD2 is a possible D gene (5 bases). The CDR3 loop spans 17 amino acids. V was trimmed by 1 base and J by 1 base, leaving 15 bases between them. Germline CDR1 is LNHDA and CDR2 is SQIVND (reference sequence). CDR3 loop: CASSIGVGQRGTDTQYF. For the CDR3, the DNA is TGTGCCAGTAGTATAGGTGTGGGCCAGAGGGGCACAGATACGCAGTATTTT.

The chain links TRBV7-9 to TRBJ2-7; 12 nucleotides align to TRBD1. This CDR3 is 14 amino acids long. Per germline, CDR1 SEHNR and CDR2 FQNEAQ (reference sequence). J lost 4 bases, V lost 5 bases, and 3 bases had no gene match. CDR3 sequence: CASSGGQGAYEQYF. DNA of the CDR3: TGTGCCAGCAGCGGGGGACAGGGGGCATACGAGCAGTACTTC.

This clone showed up just once. The genes are TRBV27 and TRBJ1-1; D is unresolved. There are 15 residues in the CDR3. CDR1 is MNHEY, CDR2 SMNVEV, per germline (reference sequence). V lost 5 bases, J lost 0 bases, and 13 bases lay in between. CDR3 region: CASSPLRVLNTEAFF. The CDR3 DNA sequence: TGTGCCAGCAGTCCCCTAAGGGTCCTGAACACTGAAGCTTTCTTT.

The chain combines TRBV7-5 with TRBJ2-4; whether TRBD2, the table's D call, matches the DNA was not checked. TRBV7-5 is a known pseudogene. The CDR3 loop spans 16 amino acids. The CDR3 reads CARSLVPDPTGDIQYF. For the CDR3, the DNA is TGTGCCAGAAGCTTAGTCCCGGACCCGACGGGAGACATTCAGTACTTC.

The chain couples TRBV5-4 to TRBJ2-2; TRBD1 agrees at 9 bases. The CDR3 has 16 residues. CDR1 is SGHNT, CDR2 YYREEE, per germline (reference sequence). V was pared by 3 bases and J by 7 bases, with 10 bases of the junction left unmatched. As DNA, the CDR3 is TGTGCCAGCAGCTCCGGACAGGGGCAGAGTAGCGGGGAGCTGTTTTTT. Translating gives CASSSGQGQSSGELFF.

The V gene is TRBV30, the J gene TRBJ1-6; D remains ambiguous. Germline V gene sequence: CDR1 GTSNPN, CDR2 SVGIG (reference sequence). The V end was cut by 6 bases, the J end by 15 bases, with 21 bases between. The CDR3 sequence is 13 residues long. The CDR3 spells CACQSTRSGYLHF. The CDR3 DNA reads TGTGCCTGCCAATCGACGCGGTCGGGTTACCTCCACTTT.

This sequence joins TRBV7-2 and TRBJ2-1; 10 nucleotides align to TRBD1. CDR3 size: 15 residues. Per the germline V gene, CDR1 is SGHTA and CDR2 is FQGNSA. J was trimmed by 4 bases and V by 6 bases; bases with no gene match: 6. This CDR3 is CASSSGTGAYNEQFF. The CDR3 DNA reads TGTGCCAGCAGTTCCGGGACAGGGGCTTACAATGAGCAGTTCTTC.

This clone was observed a few times. This chain links TRBV10-1 with TRBJ2-7; 10 bases align to TRBD1. The CDR3 runs 15 residues. In germline, CDR1 is WNHNN, CDR2 SYGVQD (reference sequence). Trimming took 5 bases from V and 7 from J; bases not matched to a gene: 11. CDR3 amino acids: CASSPLGTGASEQYF. In DNA form, the CDR3 reads TGCGCCAGCAGTCCGCTGGGGACAGGGGCAAGTGAGCAGTACTTC.

The chain uses TRBV2 and TRBJ2-7; a possible D gene is TRBD1 (7 bases). The CDR3 runs 18 residues. Per the germline V gene, CDR1 is SNHLY and CDR2 is FYNNEI. V was pared by 4 bases and J by 1 base, with 23 bases between. The CDR3 sequence: CASSVEVFGQGGSYEQYF. The CDR3 nucleotides are TGTGCCAGCAGTGTTGAGGTGTTTGGGCAGGGGGGTTCCTACGAGCAGTACTTC.

This chain connects TRBV5-1 to TRBJ2-5, with D possibly matching TRBD1 (6 bases). The germline gives CDR1 SGHRS, CDR2 YFSETQ. V was shortened by 3 bases and J by 1 base, with 10 bases between the two germline ends. The CDR3 extends over 14 amino acids. The CDR3 is CASSSGVGQETQYF. The CDR3 DNA reads TGCGCCAGCAGCTCAGGGGTCGGCCAAGAGACCCAGTACTTC.

The chain couples TRBV11-2 to TRBJ1-2, with D possibly TRBD1 on 5 matching bases. CDR3 length: 16 residues. Trimming left V 3 bases short and J 0 bases short, with 14 bases between. Germline-derived CDR1 and CDR2 are SGHAT and FQNNGV. CDR3: CASSLGGTVPNYGYTF. The CDR3 bases are TGTGCCAGCAGCTTGGGGGGGACGGTTCCTAACTATGGCTACACCTTC.